Listed below are T cell receptor beta chains from one sample, sequenced in a study of human T cells and chemical hapten exposure. TCRdb used MiXCR to reprocess the RACE reads, holding one entry per CDR3 protein. This sample has 250,000 or so distinct CDR3 sequences, with roughly 7.4% found just once. The specimen was whole blood, collected in connection with sensitization to the hapten diphenylcyclopropenone (DPC). The receptors derive from a young man with alopecia areata. Some clones in this sample may be carry-over from other donors' samples. Each CDR3 is given with its conserved first and last residue. D genes are given only for firm matches. Rows may omit the clone size; those that give it use once, few, many or a size class.

j_call: TRBJ1-5; clone_size: many; d_call: .; v_call: TRBV27; cdr3_aa: CASSLYDGDQPQHF; cdr3_nt: TGTGCCAGCAGTTTATACGACGGAGATCAGCCCCAGCATTTT
j_call: TRBJ1-1; clone_size: .; d_call: .; v_call: TRBV29-1; cdr3_aa: CSVVLGRRTEAFF; cdr3_nt: TGCAGCGTTGTTCTAGGGAGGCGGACTGAAGCTTTCTTT
j_call: TRBJ1-5; clone_size: many; d_call: TRBD1; v_call: TRBV24-1; cdr3_aa: CATSDRQGSNQPQHF; cdr3_nt: TGTGCCACCAGTGACCGACAGGGTAGCAATCAGCCCCAGCATTTT
j_call: TRBJ2-5; clone_size: many; d_call: .; v_call: TRBV4-3; cdr3_aa: CASSQELEFQETQYF; cdr3_nt: TGCGCCAGCAGCCAAGAGTTGGAATTCCAAGAGACCCAGTACTTC
j_call: TRBJ1-1; clone_size: many; d_call: .; v_call: TRBV7-8; cdr3_aa: CASSYPRGEDEAFF; cdr3_nt: TGTGCCAGCAGCTACCCTCGAGGGGAGGATGAAGCTTTCTTT
j_call: TRBJ2-2; clone_size: many; d_call: .; v_call: TRBV7-2; cdr3_aa: CASSLALQGNTGELFF; cdr3_nt: TGTGCCAGCAGCTTAGCTCTCCAGGGGAACACCGGGGAGCTGTTTTTT
j_call: TRBJ1-6; clone_size: few; d_call: .; v_call: TRBV5-1; cdr3_aa: CASSLEGSPASPLHF; cdr3_nt: TGCGCCAGCAGCTTGGAGGGCAGTCCGGCTTCACCCCTCCACTTT
j_call: TRBJ2-7; clone_size: few; d_call: .; v_call: TRBV6-6; cdr3_aa: CASSYKGYEQYF; cdr3_nt: TGTGCCAGCAGTTACAAGGGGTACGAGCAGTACTTC
j_call: TRBJ2-2; clone_size: few; d_call: .; v_call: TRBV13; cdr3_aa: CASSRDSFQPGELFF; cdr3_nt: TGTGCCAGCAGCCGGGACTCATTTCAACCCGGGGAGCTGTTTTTT
j_call: TRBJ2-4; clone_size: many; d_call: TRBD2; v_call: TRBV28; cdr3_aa: CASSRPPGRGPTPNIQYF; cdr3_nt: TGTGCCAGCAGTCGGCCCCCCGGGAGGGGCCCCACTCCGAACATTCAGTACTTC
j_call: TRBJ2-4; clone_size: few; d_call: .; v_call: TRBV7-9; cdr3_aa: CASSLAEGKGIQYF; cdr3_nt: TGTGCCAGCAGCTTAGCGGAGGGAAAGGGCATTCAGTACTTC
j_call: TRBJ2-3; clone_size: .; d_call: TRBD2; v_call: TRBV4-3; cdr3_aa: CASSSRGGGSTDTQYF; cdr3_nt: TGCGCCAGCAGCTCACGGGGGGGCGGTTCTACAGATACGCAGTATTTT
j_call: TRBJ2-7; clone_size: .; d_call: .; v_call: TRBV6-2/TRBV6-3; cdr3_aa: CASSQTGRMYF; cdr3_nt: TGTGCCAGCAGTCAGACAGGGAGGATGTACTTC
j_call: TRBJ2-2; clone_size: many; d_call: TRBD1; v_call: TRBV27; cdr3_aa: CATRKGQGTGELFF; cdr3_nt: TGTGCCACCAGAAAGGGACAGGGCACCGGGGAGCTGTTTTTT
j_call: TRBJ1-1; clone_size: many; d_call: TRBD1; v_call: TRBV15; cdr3_aa: CATSRDHQGASTEAFF; cdr3_nt: TGTGCCACCAGCAGAGATCACCAGGGGGCTAGCACTGAAGCTTTCTTT
j_call: TRBJ1-6; clone_size: .; d_call: .; v_call: TRBV12-3/TRBV12-4; cdr3_aa: CASSLWDGDSPLHF; cdr3_nt: TGTGCCAGCAGTTTATGGGACGGGGATTCACCCCTCCACTTT
j_call: TRBJ2-3; clone_size: few; d_call: TRBD2; v_call: TRBV6-1; cdr3_aa: CASSASGGGPTDTQYF; cdr3_nt: TGTGCCAGCAGTGCAAGCGGGGGAGGACCCACAGATACGCAGTATTTT
j_call: TRBJ1-6; clone_size: many; d_call: TRBD1; v_call: TRBV5-1; cdr3_aa: CASSLGDSYSPLHF; cdr3_nt: TGCGCCAGCAGCTTGGGGGACAGTTATTCACCCCTCCACTTT
j_call: TRBJ2-5; clone_size: few; d_call: TRBD1; v_call: TRBV3-1; cdr3_aa: CASSETGQETQYF; cdr3_nt: TGTGCCAGCAGCGAGACAGGGCAAGAGACCCAGTACTTC